The next 10 T cell receptor beta chains were all read from a single sample in a study of cytomegalovirus exposure and HLA in healthy donors. The PCR employed 60 Vbeta primers together with 13 Jbeta primers. Libraries were prepared by immunoSEQ multiplex PCR; TCRdb keeps only in-frame clonotypes and omits some of them. The table shows some 170,000 clones, with 75% to 80% occurring only once. Sequenced: PBMCs. These receptors all stem from a female donor in good health and CMV-seronegative.

The rearrangement joins TRBV27 to TRBJ2-2, with D tentatively TRBD1 (8 bases). This CDR3 is built from 15 residues. Germline assignment: CDR1 MNHEY and CDR2 SMNVEV (reference sequence). Trimming pared 6 bases from V and 3 bases from J, leaving 14 bases between. The CDR3: CASRTGDYYTGELFF. CDR3 nucleotides: TGTGCCAGCAGGACAGGGGACTATTACACCGGGGAGCTGTTTTTT.

This clone was recorded only once. The CDR3 is CASSLALDTGELFF. The CDR3 DNA reads as TGCGCCAGCAGCTTGGCGCTAGACACCGGGGAGCTGTTTTTT. The V call is TRBV5-1, the J call TRBJ2-2; D remains unclear. V was cut by 0 bases and J by 3 bases, with 6 bases left in between. The V gene's germline CDR1 is SGHRS and CDR2 YFSETQ. The CDR3 has 14 residues. Full variable domain (rest looked up from reference TRBV5-1 and TRBJ2-2): KAGVTQTPRYLIKTRGQQVTLSCSPISGHRSVSWYQQTPGQGLQFLFEYFSETQRNKGNFPGRFSGRQFSNSRSEMNVSTLELGDSALYLCASSLALDTGELFFGEGSRLTVL.

This clone has a handful of counts. The chain has TRBV6-6 and TRBJ1-2, with 9 bases that match TRBD1. Germline assignment: CDR1 MNHNY and CDR2 SVGAGI (reference sequence). This CDR3 contains 13 residues. V was clipped by 5 bases and J by 6 bases; unmatched bases: 4. CDR3 loop: CASSRTGEDGYTF. CDR3 bases: TGTGCCAGCAGTCGGACAGGGGAAGATGGCTACACCTTC.

The chain carries TRBV7-9 and TRBJ2-3; tentative D call: TRBD2 (6 bases). The CDR3 is 14 residues long. V lost 8 bases and J lost 0, with 12 bases in between. Per germline, CDR1 SEHNR and CDR2 FQNEAQ (reference sequence). The CDR3 bases are TGTGCCAGCGTACCGGGACTCAGCACAGATACGCAGTATTTT. Protein product: CASVPGLSTDTQYF.

To note about this clone: One junction end disagrees with the germline gene, perhaps due to a read error. The CDR3 spells CASSLWGSGTQEAQYF. The CDR3 DNA reads TGTGCCAGCAGCTTGTGGGGTAGCGGTACTCAAGAGGCCCAGTACTTC. This chain uses TRBV13 with TRBJ2-5, with D perhaps matching TRBD2 (6 bases). CDR1 is PRHDT, CDR2 FYEKMQ, per germline (reference sequence). The CDR3 length is 16 residues.

V gene TRBV5-1 combines with J gene TRBJ1-5; 7 bases are a match to TRBD1. This CDR3 has 15 amino acids. Germline CDR1 reads SGHRS; CDR2 reads YFSETQ. V lost 5 bases and J lost 5; bases outside the gene matches: 10. The CDR3 DNA follows: TGCGCCAGCAGACGAGGGGGCTTAGAGGATCAGCCCCAGCATTTT. Protein: CASRRGGLEDQPQHF.

The V and J genes are TRBV6-1 and TRBJ2-7; no reliable D call. V gave up 6 bases and J gave up 3 bases, with 3 bases separating them. Germline assignment: CDR1 MNHNS and CDR2 SASEGT. CDR3 length: 10 residues. The CDR3 DNA reads as TGTGCCAGCAGCTACTACGAGCAGTACTTC. The encoded protein is CASSYYEQYF.

CDR3 DNA: TGTGCCAGCAGTGCCCGGACAGGGGGCTTGAACACTGAAGCTTTCTTT. This codes for CASSARTGGLNTEAFF. The chain recombines TRBV2 with TRBJ1-1; 11 bases are shared with TRBD1. J was trimmed by 0 bases and V by 4 bases; bases with no gene match: 4. The CDR3 length is 16 residues. Germline V gives CDR1 SNHLY, CDR2 FYNNEI.

This CDR3 reads CAISVFRRAGQGVFGNYGYTF. The CDR3 bases are TGTGCCATCAGTGTATTCAGAAGGGCCGGACAGGGGGTTTTCGGAAACTATGGCTACACCTTC. The chain links TRBV10-3 to TRBJ1-2, with 10 bases that match TRBD1. Germline V gene lookup returns CDR1 ENHRY and CDR2 SYGVKD. Unmatched junction bases numbered 22, after V lost 4 bases and J lost 2 bases. The CDR3 is made up of 21 amino acids.

This clone was seen a handful of times. J is TRBJ2-2 and V is TRBV2, with TRBD1 matching over 9 bases. The CDR3 totals 12 residues. Trimming at V came to 6 bases and at J to 7 bases, leaving 0 bases not matched to a gene. In germline, CDR1 is SNHLY, CDR2 FYNNEI. CDR3 DNA: TGTGCCAGCAGGACAGGGGGCGGGGAGCTGTTTTTT. This translates into CASRTGGGELFF. Full variable domain (outside the CDR3, taken from reference TRBV2 and TRBJ2-2): EPEVTQTPSHQVTQMGQEVILRCVPISNHLYFYWYRQILGQKVEFLVSFYNNEISEKSEIFDDQFSVERPDGSNFTLKIRSTKLEDSAMYFCASRTGGGELFFGEGSRLTVL.